This T cell receptor (beta chain) was captured by sequencing in a study of CD8 T cells in ankylosing spondylitis. Study findings and constraints: Clones that were linked to disease were CD8+ and were relatively rare in peripheral blood.

This clonotype has ten or more counts. Antigen unknown. Germline CDR1 is DFQATT and CDR2 is SNEGSKA (reference sequence). Trimming removed 6 bases at V and 4 bases at J, with 10 bases between. This CDR3 comprises 12 residues. One entry per CDR3 protein results from TCRdb running MiXCR on the 5' RACE reads. Among more than 250,000 distinct CDR3 sequences listed, around 10% were seen once. Sequencing was performed on blood, either unsorted or a sorted T cell fraction (not recorded which). The sequence came from a female donor with ankylosing spondylitis or in good health (not recorded which). J is TRBJ2-1 and V is TRBV20-1; no clear D gene. CDR3 region: CSAPDKYNEQFF. CDR3 sequence (DNA): TGCAGTGCACCTGACAAGTACAATGAGCAGTTCTTC.